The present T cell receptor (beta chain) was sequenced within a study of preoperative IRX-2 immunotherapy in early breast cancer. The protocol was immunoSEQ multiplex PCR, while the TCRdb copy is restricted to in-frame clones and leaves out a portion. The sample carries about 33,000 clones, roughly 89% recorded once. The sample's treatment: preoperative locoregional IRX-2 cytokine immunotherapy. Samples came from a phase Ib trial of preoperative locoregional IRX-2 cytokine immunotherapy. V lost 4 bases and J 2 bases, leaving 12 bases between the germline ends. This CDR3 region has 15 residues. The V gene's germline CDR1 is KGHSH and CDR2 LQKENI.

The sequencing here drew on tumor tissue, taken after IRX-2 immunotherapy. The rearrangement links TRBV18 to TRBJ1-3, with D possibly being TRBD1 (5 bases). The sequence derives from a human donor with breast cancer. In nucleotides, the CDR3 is TGTGCCAGCTCACGCGCCGAGGGGACTGGAAACACCATATATTTT. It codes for CASSRAEGTGNTIYF.